Each of the 15 T cell receptor beta chains below was sequenced from the same sample in a study of T-cell reconstitution after alpha-beta-depleted transplantation in children. Unique molecular identifiers were built into the TCRbeta library. Via MiXCR, TCRdb re-called the PCR reads, giving one row per CDR3 protein. The data hold about 640,000 distinct CDR3 sequences, with 16% observed a single time. Sequenced here: PBMCs from the stem cell graft donor, sampled from the stem cell graft. The source is a human donor who donated a stem cell graft to a child with acute myeloid leukemia.

The J gene is TRBJ2-7, the V gene TRBV20-1; D might be TRBD2 (5 bases). This CDR3 contains 15 residues. Germline loops: CDR1 DFQATT, CDR2 SNEGSKA (reference sequence). The V end lost 0 bases, the J end lost 2 bases, and 14 bases lay between the germline ends. For the CDR3, the DNA is TGCAGTGCTAGAGATCCCCGGGAAAGGACCTACGAGCAGTACTTC. Translated: CSARDPRERTYEQYF.

The table lists this clonotype with a few counts. The chain is built from TRBV4-2 and TRBJ2-3, with 11 bases that match TRBD2. V dropped 5 bases and J dropped 5; count of bases not matched to a gene: 9. The CDR3 has 16 amino acids. Looked up from germline, CDR1 is LGHNA and CDR2 is YNFKEQ. The CDR3 is CASSSIAGGPGDTQYF. CDR3 DNA: TGTGCCAGCAGCTCTATAGCGGGGGGGCCCGGAGATACGCAGTATTTT.

The table lists this clonotype with many counts. This chain links TRBV4-3 with TRBJ2-3, with 9 positions matching TRBD2. With V trimmed by 2 bases and J by 2 bases, 11 bases remained unmatched. The germline V gene has CDR1 LGHNA and CDR2 YSLEER. The CDR3 loop spans 18 amino acids. The CDR3 loop reads CASSQQSGGRQYTDTQYF. CDR3 DNA: TGCGCCAGCAGCCAACAAAGCGGGGGGCGACAGTACACAGATACGCAGTATTTT.

This clonotype was seen a few times. V gene TRBV12-3 or TRBV12-4 combines with J gene TRBJ1-3; tentatively, D is TRBD1 (5 bases). CDR3 length equals 13 residues. Trimming took 10 bases from V and 4 from J, leaving 14 bases between them. CDR3 in DNA: TGTGCCATGGGGGGAGGGGACGGAAACACCATATATTTT. Its protein product is CAMGGGDGNTIYF.

This chain connects TRBV20-1 to TRBJ2-1; maybe TRBD2 (6 bases). Germline V gene data show CDR1 as DFQATT and CDR2 as SNEGSKA (reference sequence). This CDR3 comprises 15 residues. Deletions cut 0 bases from V and 9 bases from J, with 18 bases between. In DNA, the CDR3 is TGCAGTGCTAGAGATCCCGCGGGGCGAGAGGGTGAGCAGTTCTTC. Translated, it gives CSARDPAGREGEQFF.

This clonotype was recorded at least ten times. The V call is TRBV20-1, the J call TRBJ2-3; the D gene is possibly TRBD1 (5 bases). With 5 bases removed from V and 2 bases from J, the gap between germline ends came to 17 bases. The CDR3 extends over 15 amino acids. Germline V CDR1 and CDR2: DFQATT, SNEGSKA (reference sequence). CDR3 in amino acids: CSAPLWGYYTDTQYF. CDR3 coding DNA: TGCAGTGCTCCCCTTTGGGGCTACTACACAGATACGCAGTATTTT.

This clonotype was picked up a small number of times. The chain has TRBV29-1 and TRBJ2-5; 7 bases fit TRBD2. The V and J ends lost 7 bases and 5 bases, in that order; junction bases with no gene match: 7. The CDR3 sequence is 12 residues long. In germline, CDR1 is SQVTM, CDR2 ANQGSEA. CDR3 sequence: CSAQTSRETQYF. The CDR3 bases are TGCAGCGCTCAGACTAGCAGGGAGACCCAGTACTTC.

The J gene is TRBJ1-6, the V gene TRBV20-1, with 8 bases identical to TRBD1. Germline V gene data show CDR1 as DFQATT and CDR2 as SNEGSKA (reference sequence). V trimming: 8 bases; J trimming: 7 bases; junction bases outside the gene matches: 4. CDR3 length equals 12 residues. CDR3 DNA sequence: TGCAGTCAACAGGGGGGAAATTCACCCCTCCACTTT. It codes for CSQQGGNSPLHF.

The rearrangement links TRBV4-2 to TRBJ2-3; TRBD2 might be the D (6 bases). The CDR3 has 17 residues. CDR1 and CDR2 from the germline V gene are LGHNA and YNFKEQ. With 10 bases removed from V and 1 base from J, the gap between germline ends came to 24 bases. The DNA for the CDR3 is TGTGCCATGAGCCACGGGGGTTGGGACGCCCGCACAGATACGCAGTATTTT. Encoded protein: CAMSHGGWDARTDTQYF.

This clonotype showed up just a few times. The V call is TRBV29-1, the J call TRBJ1-1, with D hard to call. Looked up from germline, CDR1 is SQVTM and CDR2 is ANQGSEA. The V gene lost 7 bases and the J gene lost 8 bases, with 14 bases spanning the gap. The length of the CDR3 is 11 residues. The CDR3, as DNA: TGCAGCGGCGGTGGGGATTTCGAAGCTTTCTTT. It is translated as CSGGGDFEAFF.

The rearrangement links TRBV27 to TRBJ1-2, with D maybe TRBD1 (6 bases). The CDR3 runs 15 residues. V lost 7 bases and J 7 bases, leaving 22 bases between the germline ends. Looked up from germline, CDR1 is MNHEY and CDR2 is SMNVEV (reference sequence). Here the CDR3 reads CASKQRGGAIGGYTF. The CDR3 coding sequence is TGTGCCAGCAAACAAAGGGGGGGGGCAATCGGTGGCTACACCTTC.

The chain couples TRBV7-2 to TRBJ2-3; 13 positions agree with TRBD2. Germline loops: CDR1 SGHTA, CDR2 FQGNSA. The trim removed 4 bases at V and 11 bases at J, leaving 15 bases unmatched. This CDR3 spans 17 amino acids. CDR3 bases: TGTGCCAGCAGCTCCGACGGTGGGACTAGCGGGGTCGGAGGGCAGTATTTT. Translated, it gives CASSSDGGTSGVGGQYF.

The sample holds many counts of this clonotype. V and J are TRBV20-1 and TRBJ1-5; 12 nucleotides match TRBD1. J gave up 2 bases and V 3 bases, and 5 bases lay outside the gene matches. Germline V CDR1 and CDR2: DFQATT, SNEGSKA (reference sequence). This CDR3 contains 16 residues. This chain's CDR3 is CSASQGQGAGNQPQHF. The CDR3 bases are TGCAGTGCTAGCCAGGGACAGGGGGCTGGCAATCAGCCCCAGCATTTT.

This clonotype was seen a few times. This chain uses TRBV27 with TRBJ2-3; D is possibly TRBD1 (6 bases). Trimming shortened V by 5 bases and J by 3 bases, and 18 bases separated the two germline ends. The germline V gene has CDR1 MNHEY and CDR2 SMNVEV (reference sequence). The CDR3 totals 16 residues. The CDR3 nucleotides read TGTGCCAGCAGTGCGAACAGGGTCCCAAGGACAGATACGCAGTATTTT. Protein sequence: CASSANRVPRTDTQYF.

Ten or more counts support this clonotype. V and J are TRBV29-1 and TRBJ1-6, with 11 bases that match TRBD1. The CDR3 contains 18 residues. Germline V gene data show CDR1 as SQVTM and CDR2 as ANQGSEA. The V gene end was trimmed by 5 bases and the J gene end by 8 bases; junction bases not matched to a gene: 17. DNA for the CDR3: TGCAGCGTTTCGGTTTCTGGTGGAGGGACAGGGGGTCATTCACCCCTCCACTTT. This translates into CSVSVSGGGTGGHSPLHF.